The TCR beta chain described here comes from a study of cytomegalovirus exposure and HLA in healthy donors. Findings and limits, study-wide: When analyzed later, a missense DCLRE1C variant was found to be linked to TCR beta V- and J-gene trimming.

In regard to this clone: Its antigen is not known.

The primer mix had 60 Vbeta and 13 Jbeta primers. Method: immunoSEQ multiplex PCR; TCRdb's copy keeps in-frame clones and lacks some. The repertoire consists of about 82,000 clones, with approximately 74% occurring once and the leading ten covering 6.2%. Germline V gene data show CDR1 as GTSNPN and CDR2 as SVGIG (reference sequence). The CDR3 runs 13 residues. V dropped 2 bases and J dropped 5 bases, with 13 bases sitting between them. The rearrangement uses TRBV30 and TRBJ2-7; tentative D call: TRBD1 (6 bases). The sequence came from a woman in her fifties or sixties in good health and CMV-seropositive. Sequencing input: PBMCs. CDR3 protein: CAWSPRGKNEQYF. The CDR3 nucleotides read TGTGCCTGGAGTCCCAGGGGAAAGAACGAGCAGTACTTC.